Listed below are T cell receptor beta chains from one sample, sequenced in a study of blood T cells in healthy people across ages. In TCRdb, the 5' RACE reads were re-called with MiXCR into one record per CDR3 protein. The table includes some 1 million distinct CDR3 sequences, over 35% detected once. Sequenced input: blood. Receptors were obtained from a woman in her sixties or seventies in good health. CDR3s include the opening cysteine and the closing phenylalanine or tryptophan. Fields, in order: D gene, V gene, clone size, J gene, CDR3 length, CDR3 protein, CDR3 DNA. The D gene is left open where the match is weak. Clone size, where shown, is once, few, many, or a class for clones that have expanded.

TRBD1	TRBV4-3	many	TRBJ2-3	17	CASSQERDDTGGDTQYF	TGCGCCAGCAGCCAAGAACGGGACGACACAGGGGGCGATACGCAGTATTTT
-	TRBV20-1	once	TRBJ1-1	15	CSAVSGPAWNTEAFF	TGCAGTGCTGTCTCGGGGCCAGCTTGGAACACTGAAGCTTTCTTT
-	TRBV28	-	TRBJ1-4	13	CASTINHNEKLFF	TGTGCCAGCACCATCAACCATAATGAAAAACTGTTTTTT
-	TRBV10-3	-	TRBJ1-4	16	CAISGDGGGSNEKLFF	TGTGCCATCAGTGGCGACGGAGGGGGGTCTAATGAAAAACTGTTTTTT
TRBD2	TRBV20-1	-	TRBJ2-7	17	CSARIPFSGRSYNEQYF	TGCAGTGCTAGAATTCCATTCAGCGGGAGGTCCTACAATGAGCAGTACTTC
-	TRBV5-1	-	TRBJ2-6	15	CASSPSGPGANVLTF	TGCGCCAGCAGCCCATCTGGCCCTGGGGCCAACGTCCTGACTTTC
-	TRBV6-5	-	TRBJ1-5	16	CASTVVSGDRNQPQHF	TGTGCCAGCACCGTAGTTAGTGGGGACCGCAATCAGCCCCAGCATTTT
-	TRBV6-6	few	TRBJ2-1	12	CASSYVSDEQFF	TGTGCCAGCAGTTACGTTAGCGACGAGCAGTTCTTC
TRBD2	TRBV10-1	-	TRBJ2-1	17	CASSDRLAGENLNEQFF	TGCGCCAGCAGTGATAGACTAGCGGGGGAAAACCTCAATGAGCAGTTCTTC
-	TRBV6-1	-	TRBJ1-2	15	CASSIEREQGHGYTF	TGTGCCAGCAGTATCGAAAGGGAACAGGGACATGGCTACACCTTC
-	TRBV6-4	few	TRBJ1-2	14	CASSESPYNYGYTF	TGTGCCAGCAGTGAATCCCCTTACAACTATGGCTACACCTTC
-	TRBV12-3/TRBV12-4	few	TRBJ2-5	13	CASTDRIQETQYF	TGTGCCAGCACTGATCGGATCCAAGAGACCCAGTACTTC
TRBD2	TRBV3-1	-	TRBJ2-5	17	CASSQRRLAGVVETQYF	TGTGCCAGCAGCCAAAGAAGGCTAGCGGGAGTTGTAGAGACCCAGTACTTC
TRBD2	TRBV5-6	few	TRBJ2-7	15	CASSRRTSSWNEQYF	TGTGCCAGCAGCAGACGGACTAGCTCTTGGAACGAGCAGTACTTC
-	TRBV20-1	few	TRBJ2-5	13	CSPRRAGQETQYF	TGCTCTCCGAGGAGGGCGGGTCAAGAGACCCAGTACTTC
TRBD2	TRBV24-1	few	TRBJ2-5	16	CATSDSGLAGEETQYF	TGTGCCACCAGTGATTCGGGACTAGCGGGGGAGGAGACCCAGTACTTC
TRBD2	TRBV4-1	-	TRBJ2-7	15	CASSPRNSGSYEQYF	TGCGCCAGCAGCCCGCGGAATAGCGGGAGCTACGAGCAGTACTTC
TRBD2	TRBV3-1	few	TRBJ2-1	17	CASSPRLSSGKANEQFF	TGTGCCAGCAGCCCGCGTCTTTCTAGCGGGAAGGCCAATGAGCAGTTCTTC
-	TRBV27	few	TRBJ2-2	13	CASDGKNTGELFF	TGTGCCTCAGATGGGAAGAACACCGGGGAGCTGTTTTTT
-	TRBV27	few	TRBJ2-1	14	CASSPTPNYNEQFF	TGTGCCAGCAGCCCCACCCCTAACTACAATGAGCAGTTCTTC
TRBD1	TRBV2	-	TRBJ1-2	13	CASSLDRAWGYTF	TGTGCCAGCAGTCTGGACAGGGCGTGGGGCTACACCTTC
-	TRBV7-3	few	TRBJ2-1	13	CASSLRLNNEQFF	TGTGCCAGCAGCTTACGCCTCAACAATGAGCAGTTCTTC
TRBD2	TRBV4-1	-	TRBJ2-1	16	CASSQGLAGERNEQFF	TGCGCCAGCAGCCAGGGACTAGCGGGGGAAAGGAATGAGCAGTTCTTC
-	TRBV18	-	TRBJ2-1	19	CASSPQGSFYGSRDNEQFF	TGTGCCAGCTCACCGCAGGGGAGCTTTTACGGGAGCAGGGACAATGAGCAGTTCTTT
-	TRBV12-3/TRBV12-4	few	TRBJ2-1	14	CASRMLLGGNEQFF	TGTGCCAGCAGAATGCTGCTAGGGGGCAATGAGCAGTTCTTC
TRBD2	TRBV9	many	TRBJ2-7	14	CASSVAGGPYEQYF	TGTGCCAGCAGCGTAGCGGGGGGGCCGTATGAGCAGTACTTC
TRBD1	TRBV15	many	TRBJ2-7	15	CATSRSGQGSYEQYF	TGTGCCACCAGCAGGTCCGGACAGGGCTCCTACGAGCAGTACTTC
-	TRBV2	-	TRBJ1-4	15	CASSDRRGGNEKLFF	TGTGCCAGCAGTGACCGACGAGGAGGTAATGAAAAACTGTTTTTT
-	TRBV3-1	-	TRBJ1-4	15	CASSQVGGPNEKLFF	TGTGCCAGCAGCCAAGTGGGGGGGCCTAATGAAAAACTGTTTTTT
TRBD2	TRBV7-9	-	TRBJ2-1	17	CASSPPGLAGVGDEQFF	TGTGCCAGCAGCCCCCCAGGACTAGCGGGAGTTGGCGATGAGCAGTTCTTC
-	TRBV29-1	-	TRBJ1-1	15	CSVEDPVGVNTEAFF	TGCAGCGTTGAAGATCCGGTCGGTGTGAACACTGAAGCTTTCTTT
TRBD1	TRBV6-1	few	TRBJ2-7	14	CASSEIGTGNEQYF	TGTGCCAGCAGTGAAATAGGGACAGGGAACGAGCAGTACTTC
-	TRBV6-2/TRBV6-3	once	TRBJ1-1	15	CASINGGVSDTEAFF	TGTGCCAGCATCAACGGGGGGGTAAGCGACACTGAAGCTTTCTTT
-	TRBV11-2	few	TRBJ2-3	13	CASSFRTTGTQYF	TGTGCCAGCAGCTTTCGAACTACCGGCACGCAGTATTTT
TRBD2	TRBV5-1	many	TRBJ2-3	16	CASRVSTSGYTDTQYF	TGCGCCAGCAGGGTTTCGACTAGCGGATACACAGATACGCAGTATTTT
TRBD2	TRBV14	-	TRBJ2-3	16	CASSARTSKHTDTQYF	TGTGCCAGCAGCGCTCGGACTAGCAAGCACACAGATACGCAGTATTTT
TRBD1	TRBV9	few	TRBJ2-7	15	CASSVAPDRAYEQYF	TGTGCCAGCAGCGTAGCCCCGGACAGGGCCTACGAGCAGTACTTC
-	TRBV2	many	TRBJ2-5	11	CASSEEETQYF	TGTGCCAGCAGTGAAGAGGAGACCCAGTACTTC
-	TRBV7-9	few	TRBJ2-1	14	CASRPAKTYNEQFF	TGTGCCAGCAGGCCGGCAAAAACCTACAATGAGCAGTTCTTC
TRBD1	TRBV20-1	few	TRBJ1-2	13	CSAEGTGNYGYTF	TGCAGTGCTGAAGGGACAGGGAACTATGGCTACACCTTC
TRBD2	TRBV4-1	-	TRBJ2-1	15	CASSHQTSGFNEQFF	TGCGCCAGCAGCCATCAGACTAGCGGATTTAATGAGCAGTTCTTC
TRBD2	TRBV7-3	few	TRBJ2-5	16	CASSPTGGLAQETQYF	TGTGCCAGCAGCCCTACCGGGGGACTAGCCCAAGAGACCCAGTACTTC
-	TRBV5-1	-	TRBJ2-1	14	CASSPGPSGHEQFF	TGCGCCAGCAGCCCGGGACCCAGCGGCCATGAGCAGTTCTTC
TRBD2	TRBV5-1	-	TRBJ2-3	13	CASAGGVTDTQYF	TGCGCCAGTGCGGGGGGCGTCACAGATACGCAGTATTTT
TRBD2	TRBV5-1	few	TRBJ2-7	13	CASSLPGTREQYF	TGCGCCAGCAGCTTGCCCGGGACTAGGGAGCAGTACTTC
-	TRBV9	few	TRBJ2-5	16	CASSVSGLSYGETQYF	TGTGCCAGCAGCGTTTCTGGGCTCAGCTATGGAGAGACCCAGTACTTC
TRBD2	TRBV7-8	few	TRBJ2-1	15	CASSLELAEGNEQFF	TGTGCCAGCAGCTTAGAACTAGCGGAGGGGAATGAGCAGTTCTTC
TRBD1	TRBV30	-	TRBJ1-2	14	CAWRAPGTAYGYTF	TGTGCCTGGAGGGCACCCGGGACAGCCTATGGCTACACCTTC
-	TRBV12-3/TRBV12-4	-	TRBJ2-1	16	CASTPNRGGPGNEQFF	TGTGCCAGCACCCCAAACAGGGGAGGGCCGGGGAATGAGCAGTTCTTC